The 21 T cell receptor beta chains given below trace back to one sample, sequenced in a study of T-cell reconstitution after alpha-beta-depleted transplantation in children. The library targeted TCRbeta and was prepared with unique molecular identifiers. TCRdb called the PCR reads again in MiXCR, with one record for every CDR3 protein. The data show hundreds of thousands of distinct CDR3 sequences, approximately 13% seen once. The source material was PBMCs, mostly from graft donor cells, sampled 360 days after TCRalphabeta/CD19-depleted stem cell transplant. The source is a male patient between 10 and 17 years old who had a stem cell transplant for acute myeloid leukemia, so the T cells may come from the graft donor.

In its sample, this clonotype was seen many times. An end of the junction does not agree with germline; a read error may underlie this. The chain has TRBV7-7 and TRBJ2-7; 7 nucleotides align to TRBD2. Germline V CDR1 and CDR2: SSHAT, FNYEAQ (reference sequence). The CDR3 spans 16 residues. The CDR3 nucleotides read TGTGCTAGCACCTCATGCTGGCTAGCGGCTTCCTACGAGCAGTACTTC. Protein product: CASTSCWLAASYEQYF.

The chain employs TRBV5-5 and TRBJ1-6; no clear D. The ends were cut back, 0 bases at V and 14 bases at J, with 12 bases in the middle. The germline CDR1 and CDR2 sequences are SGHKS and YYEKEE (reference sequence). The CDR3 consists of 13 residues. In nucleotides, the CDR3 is TGTGCCAGCAGCTTGGAGACTATGACTACCCTCCACTTT. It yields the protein CASSLETMTTLHF.

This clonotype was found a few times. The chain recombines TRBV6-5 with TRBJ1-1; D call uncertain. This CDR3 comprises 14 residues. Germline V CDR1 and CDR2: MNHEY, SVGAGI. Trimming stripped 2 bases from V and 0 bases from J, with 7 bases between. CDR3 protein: CASSYPGLNTEAFF. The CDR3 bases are TGTGCCAGCAGTTACCCCGGTTTGAACACTGAAGCTTTCTTT.

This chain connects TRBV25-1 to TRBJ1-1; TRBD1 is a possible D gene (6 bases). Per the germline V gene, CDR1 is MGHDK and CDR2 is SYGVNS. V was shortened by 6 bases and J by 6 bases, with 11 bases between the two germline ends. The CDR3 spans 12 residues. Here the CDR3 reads CASRGGTAEAFF. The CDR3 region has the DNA TGTGCCAGCAGAGGGGGGACGGCTGAAGCTTTCTTT.

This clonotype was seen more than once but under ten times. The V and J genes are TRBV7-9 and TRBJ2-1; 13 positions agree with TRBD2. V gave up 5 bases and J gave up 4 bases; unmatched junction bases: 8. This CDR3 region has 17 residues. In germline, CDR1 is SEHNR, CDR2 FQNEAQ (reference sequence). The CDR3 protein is CASSTLAGGGHYNEQFF. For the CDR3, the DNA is TGTGCCAGCAGCACACTAGCGGGAGGGGGCCATTACAATGAGCAGTTCTTC.

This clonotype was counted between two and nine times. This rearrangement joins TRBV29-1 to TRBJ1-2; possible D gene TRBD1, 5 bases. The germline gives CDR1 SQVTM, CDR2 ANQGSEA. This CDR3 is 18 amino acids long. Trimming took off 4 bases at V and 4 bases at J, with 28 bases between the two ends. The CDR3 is CSVVLRTATDHSTYGYTF. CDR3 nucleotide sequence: TGCAGCGTTGTACTTCGGACCGCGACAGACCACTCAACCTATGGCTACACCTTC.

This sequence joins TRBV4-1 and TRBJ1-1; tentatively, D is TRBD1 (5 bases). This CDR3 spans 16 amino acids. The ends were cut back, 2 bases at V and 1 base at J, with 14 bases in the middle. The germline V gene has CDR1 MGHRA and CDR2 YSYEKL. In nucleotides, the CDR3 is TGCGCCAGCAGCCAACGAACCGGGACGGAGAACACTGAAGCTTTCTTT. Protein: CASSQRTGTENTEAFF.

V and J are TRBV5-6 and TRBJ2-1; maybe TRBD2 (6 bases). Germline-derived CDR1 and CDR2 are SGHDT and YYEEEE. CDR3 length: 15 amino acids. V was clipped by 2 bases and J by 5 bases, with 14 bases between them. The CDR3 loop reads CASSFWEAIHNEQFF. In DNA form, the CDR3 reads TGTGCCAGCAGCTTCTGGGAGGCCATCCACAATGAGCAGTTCTTC. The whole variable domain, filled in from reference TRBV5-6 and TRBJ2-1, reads DAGVTQSPTHLIKTRGQQVTLRCSPKSGHDTVSWYQQALGQGPQFIFQYYEEEERQRGNFPDRFSGHQFPNYSSELNVNALLLGDSALYLCASSFWEAIHNEQFFGPGTRLTVL.

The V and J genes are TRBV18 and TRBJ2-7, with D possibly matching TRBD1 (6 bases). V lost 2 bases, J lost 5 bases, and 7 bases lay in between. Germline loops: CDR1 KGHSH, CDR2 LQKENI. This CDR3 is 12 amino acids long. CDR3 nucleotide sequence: TGTGCCAGCTCACCAGGGGGCCACGAGCAGTACTTC. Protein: CASSPGGHEQYF.

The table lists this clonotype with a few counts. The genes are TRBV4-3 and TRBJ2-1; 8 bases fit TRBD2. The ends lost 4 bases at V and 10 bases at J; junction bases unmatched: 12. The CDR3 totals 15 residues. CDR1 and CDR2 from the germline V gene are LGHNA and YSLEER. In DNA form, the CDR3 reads TGCGCCAGCAGCCCCCTCGAGCGGGAGAGTGGGGAGCAGTTCTTC. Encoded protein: CASSPLERESGEQFF.

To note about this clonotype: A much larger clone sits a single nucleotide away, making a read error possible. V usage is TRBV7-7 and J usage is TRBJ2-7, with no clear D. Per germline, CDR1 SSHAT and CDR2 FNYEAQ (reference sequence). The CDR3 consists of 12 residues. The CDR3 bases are TGTGCTAGCAGCTTTGATGTTGTCGAGCAGTACTTC. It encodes CASSFDVVEQYF.

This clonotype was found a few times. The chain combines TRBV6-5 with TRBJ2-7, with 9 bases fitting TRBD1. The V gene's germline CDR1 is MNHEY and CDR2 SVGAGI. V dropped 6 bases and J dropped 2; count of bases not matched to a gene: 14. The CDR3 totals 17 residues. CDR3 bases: TGTGCCAGCAGGTATACCGGGACAGGGTATGACGCCTACGAGCAGTACTTC. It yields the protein CASRYTGTGYDAYEQYF.

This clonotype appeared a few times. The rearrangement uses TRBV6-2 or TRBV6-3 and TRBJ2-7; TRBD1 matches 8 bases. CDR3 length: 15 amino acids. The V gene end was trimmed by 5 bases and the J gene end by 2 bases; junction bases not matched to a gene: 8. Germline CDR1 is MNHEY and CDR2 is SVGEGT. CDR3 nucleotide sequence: TGTGCCAGCAGTCCTTCCGGGACAGGAACCTACGAGCAGTACTTC. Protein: CASSPSGTGTYEQYF.

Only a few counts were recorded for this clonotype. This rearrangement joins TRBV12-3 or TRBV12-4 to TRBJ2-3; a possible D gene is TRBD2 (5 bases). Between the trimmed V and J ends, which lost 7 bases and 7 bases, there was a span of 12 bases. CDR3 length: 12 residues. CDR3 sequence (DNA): TGTGCCAGCACCTTAGGAGGATATACGCAGTATTTT. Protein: CASTLGGYTQYF.

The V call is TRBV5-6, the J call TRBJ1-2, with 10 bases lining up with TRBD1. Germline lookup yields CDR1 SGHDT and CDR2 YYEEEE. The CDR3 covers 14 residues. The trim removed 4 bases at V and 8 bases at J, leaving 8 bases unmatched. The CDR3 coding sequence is TGTGCCAGCAGCCGGGACAGGGGAGTCCGGGGCTACACCTTC. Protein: CASSRDRGVRGYTF.

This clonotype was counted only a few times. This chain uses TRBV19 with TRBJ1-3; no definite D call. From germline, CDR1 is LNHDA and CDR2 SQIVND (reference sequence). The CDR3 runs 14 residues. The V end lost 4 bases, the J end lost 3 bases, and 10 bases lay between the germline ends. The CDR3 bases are TGTGCCAGTAGTACCCACCGGGGTGGAAACACCATATATTTT. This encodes CASSTHRGGNTIYF.

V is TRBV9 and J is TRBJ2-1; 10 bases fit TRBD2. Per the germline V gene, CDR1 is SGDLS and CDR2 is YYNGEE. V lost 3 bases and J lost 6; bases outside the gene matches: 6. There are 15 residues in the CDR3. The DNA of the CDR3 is TGTGCCAGCAGCGCTCTAGCGGGAGTCTTCAATGAGCAGTTCTTC. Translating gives CASSALAGVFNEQFF.

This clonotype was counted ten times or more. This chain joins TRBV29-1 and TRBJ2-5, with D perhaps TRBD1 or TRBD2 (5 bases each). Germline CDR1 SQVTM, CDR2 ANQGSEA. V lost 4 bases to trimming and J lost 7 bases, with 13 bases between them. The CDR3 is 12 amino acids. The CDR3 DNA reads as TGCAGCGTTGTAGGGAGTAGGGGGACCCAGTACTTC. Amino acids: CSVVGSRGTQYF.

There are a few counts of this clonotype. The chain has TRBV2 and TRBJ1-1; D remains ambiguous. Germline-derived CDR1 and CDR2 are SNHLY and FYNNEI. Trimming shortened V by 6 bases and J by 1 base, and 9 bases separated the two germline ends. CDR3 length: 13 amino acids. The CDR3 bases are TGTGCCAGCAGGGCTCGGGAGAACACTGAAGCTTTCTTT. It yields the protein CASRARENTEAFF.

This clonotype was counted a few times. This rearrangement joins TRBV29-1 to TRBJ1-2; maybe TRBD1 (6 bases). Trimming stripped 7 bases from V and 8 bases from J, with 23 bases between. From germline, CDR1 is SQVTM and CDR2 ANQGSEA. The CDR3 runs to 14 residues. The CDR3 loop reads CSASPGEVLGGYTF. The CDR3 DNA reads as TGCAGCGCGAGCCCAGGGGAGGTTTTGGGCGGCTACACCTTC.

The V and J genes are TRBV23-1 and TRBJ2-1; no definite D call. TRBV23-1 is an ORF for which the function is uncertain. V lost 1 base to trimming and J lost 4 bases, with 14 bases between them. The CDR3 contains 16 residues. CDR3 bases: TGCGCCAGCAGTCAATTCGCGGTCGAATATTACAATGAGCAGTTCTTC. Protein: CASSQFAVEYYNEQFF.